The rows below give T cell receptor beta chains drawn from one sample of a study of blood T cell repertoires in COVID-19. Method: immunoSEQ multiplex PCR; TCRdb's copy keeps in-frame clones and lacks some. This table holds roughly 410,000 clones, about nine tenths found once. Sequencing was carried out using peripheral blood. These receptors originate from a middle-aged woman with COVID-19, enrolled during active disease. The CDR3 runs from the conserved cysteine through the conserved F or W. D genes are given only for firm matches. Rows may omit the clone size; those that give it use once, few, many or a size class.

CDR3aa: CASSRRTLAGEYTGELFF; CDR3nt: TGTGCCAGCAGCCGGAGAACACTAGCGGGAGAATACACCGGGGAGCTGTTTTTT; v_gene: TRBV3-1/TRBV3-2; abundance: NA; d_gene: TRBD2; j_gene: TRBJ2-2
CDR3aa: CASTSYPGLAGDPAQYF; CDR3nt: TGTGCCAGCACCTCCTACCCGGGACTAGCGGGAGACCCGGCTCAGTACTTC; v_gene: TRBV21-1; abundance: NA; d_gene: NA; j_gene: TRBJ2-4
CDR3aa: CASSSSSGQGSYEQYF; CDR3nt: TGTGCCAGCAGTTCCTCGTCGGGACAGGGCTCCTACGAGCAGTACTTC; v_gene: TRBV28; abundance: NA; d_gene: TRBD1; j_gene: TRBJ2-7
CDR3aa: CASTRTGLSGNTIYF; CDR3nt: TGTGCCAGCACCCGGACAGGGCTCTCTGGAAACACCATATATTTT; v_gene: TRBV6-6; abundance: NA; d_gene: TRBD1; j_gene: TRBJ1-3
CDR3aa: CASTERDEKLFF; CDR3nt: TGTGCCAGCACAGAGAGGGATGAAAAACTGTTTTTT; v_gene: TRBV19; abundance: NA; d_gene: NA; j_gene: TRBJ1-4
CDR3aa: CASSQKGWDRYGYTF; CDR3nt: TGTGCCAGCAGCCAGAAGGGGTGGGATCGCTATGGCTACACCTTC; v_gene: TRBV27; abundance: NA; d_gene: NA; j_gene: TRBJ1-2
CDR3aa: CSASIQARGYTF; CDR3nt: TGCAGTGCTAGTATTCAGGCTCGTGGCTACACCTTC; v_gene: TRBV20-1; abundance: NA; d_gene: NA; j_gene: TRBJ1-2
CDR3aa: CASRSPRAGVPEENTGELFF; CDR3nt: TGTGCAAGTCGCTCCCCCCGAGCGGGAGTCCCTGAAGAGAACACCGGGGAGCTGTTTTTT; v_gene: TRBV12-2; abundance: NA; d_gene: NA; j_gene: TRBJ2-2
CDR3aa: CASSLGSPGSGNTIYF; CDR3nt: TGCGCCAGCAGCTTGGGAAGTCCAGGCTCTGGAAACACCATATATTTT; v_gene: TRBV5-1; abundance: NA; d_gene: NA; j_gene: TRBJ1-3
CDR3aa: CASSLIPGGTYGYTF; CDR3nt: TGTGCCAGCAGCTTAATCCCGGGAGGGACCTATGGCTACACCTTC; v_gene: TRBV7-8; abundance: NA; d_gene: NA; j_gene: TRBJ1-2
CDR3aa: CASSITGFPYEQYF; CDR3nt: TGTGCCAGCAGTATTACAGGGTTCCCCTACGAGCAGTACTTC; v_gene: TRBV6-2/TRBV6-3; abundance: NA; d_gene: NA; j_gene: TRBJ2-7
CDR3aa: CASSPTQPWAEMNTEAFF; CDR3nt: TGTGCCAGCAGTCCCACACAGCCCTGGGCAGAAATGAACACTGAAGCTTTCTTT; v_gene: TRBV27; abundance: once; d_gene: NA; j_gene: TRBJ1-1
CDR3aa: CASSDPGGKSPLHF; CDR3nt: TGTGCCAGCAGTGACCCAGGGGGGAAATCACCCCTCCACTTT; v_gene: TRBV2; abundance: NA; d_gene: TRBD1; j_gene: TRBJ1-6
CDR3aa: CSVGQGLGEQYF; CDR3nt: TGCAGCGTTGGTCAGGGCCTCGGGGAGCAGTACTTC; v_gene: TRBV29-1; abundance: once; d_gene: NA; j_gene: TRBJ2-7
CDR3aa: CATMGLTEAFF; CDR3nt: TGTGCCACCATGGGACTCACTGAAGCTTTCTTT; v_gene: TRBV6-5; abundance: once; d_gene: NA; j_gene: TRBJ1-1
CDR3aa: CASSQGSNQPQHF; CDR3nt: TGTGCCAGCAGTCAGGGTAGCAATCAGCCCCAGCATTTT; v_gene: TRBV6-2/TRBV6-3; abundance: NA; d_gene: NA; j_gene: TRBJ1-5
CDR3aa: CASSLGTGIGTQYF; CDR3nt: TGTGCCAGCAGCTTGGGGACAGGGATCGGGACCCAGTACTTC; v_gene: TRBV7-9; abundance: NA; d_gene: TRBD1; j_gene: TRBJ2-5
CDR3aa: CASSEQAENNEQFF; CDR3nt: TGTGCCAGCAGTGAGCAAGCGGAAAACAATGAGCAGTTCTTC; v_gene: TRBV6-4; abundance: NA; d_gene: NA; j_gene: TRBJ2-1
CDR3aa: CASSGSGEGYTF; CDR3nt: TGTGCCAGCAGTGGGTCAGGGGAGGGCTACACCTTC; v_gene: TRBV2; abundance: NA; d_gene: NA; j_gene: TRBJ1-2
CDR3aa: CATRNSKTGGYTF; CDR3nt: TGTGCCACCAGAAACTCCAAAACGGGTGGCTACACCTTC; v_gene: TRBV24-1; abundance: NA; d_gene: NA; j_gene: TRBJ1-2
CDR3aa: CASSPLTPGQGYTGELFF; CDR3nt: TGTGCCAGCTCACCATTAACCCCGGGACAGGGGTACACCGGGGAGCTGTTTTTT; v_gene: TRBV18; abundance: NA; d_gene: TRBD1; j_gene: TRBJ2-2
CDR3aa: CASSQGGGNYGYTF; CDR3nt: TGTGCCAGCAGCCAAGGGGGGGGGAACTATGGCTACACCTTC; v_gene: TRBV4-2; abundance: NA; d_gene: NA; j_gene: TRBJ1-2
CDR3aa: CASSLGLVNTGELFF; CDR3nt: TGTGCCAGCAGCTTAGGACTAGTAAACACCGGGGAGCTGTTTTTT; v_gene: TRBV13; abundance: NA; d_gene: NA; j_gene: TRBJ2-2
CDR3aa: CASSFSGAGNEQFF; CDR3nt: TGTGCCAGCAGCTTCAGCGGGGCGGGAAATGAGCAGTTCTTC; v_gene: TRBV7-3; abundance: NA; d_gene: TRBD2; j_gene: TRBJ2-1
CDR3aa: CASSLFPGRYGYTF; CDR3nt: TGTGCCAGCAGTTTATTCCCAGGGCGCTATGGCTACACCTTC; v_gene: TRBV28; abundance: NA; d_gene: NA; j_gene: TRBJ1-2
CDR3aa: CASGGRRGVNEQFF; CDR3nt: TGCGCCAGCGGAGGGAGAAGAGGGGTCAATGAGCAGTTCTTC; v_gene: TRBV10-2; abundance: few; d_gene: NA; j_gene: TRBJ2-1
CDR3aa: CASSLPLAGGGYNEQFF; CDR3nt: TGCGCCAGCAGCCTTCCCCTAGCGGGGGGAGGGTACAATGAGCAGTTCTTC; v_gene: TRBV5-1; abundance: NA; d_gene: TRBD2; j_gene: TRBJ2-1
CDR3aa: CAIARLVDRTGELFF; CDR3nt: TGTGCCATCGCAAGACTAGTGGATCGCACCGGGGAGCTGTTTTTT; v_gene: TRBV10-3; abundance: NA; d_gene: NA; j_gene: TRBJ2-2
CDR3aa: CASVFVTGGKAEAFF; CDR3nt: TGTGCCAGTGTTTTTGTCACAGGGGGGAAGGCTGAAGCTTTCTTT; v_gene: TRBV19; abundance: few; d_gene: TRBD1; j_gene: TRBJ1-1
CDR3aa: CASSTTGTGANVLTF; CDR3nt: TGTGCCAGCAGCACTACAGGGACTGGGGCCAACGTCCTGACTTTC; v_gene: TRBV28; abundance: NA; d_gene: NA; j_gene: TRBJ2-6
CDR3aa: CASSYPGGANNYEQYF; CDR3nt: TGTGCCAGCAGTTACCCGGGGGGGGCTAATAACTACGAGCAGTACTTC; v_gene: TRBV6-6; abundance: once; d_gene: TRBD2; j_gene: TRBJ2-7
CDR3aa: CASSEWGASSGNTIYF; CDR3nt: TGTGCCAGCAGTGAATGGGGCGCGAGCTCTGGAAACACCATATATTTT; v_gene: TRBV6-1; abundance: NA; d_gene: NA; j_gene: TRBJ1-3
CDR3aa: CASVGQGSVQPQHF; CDR3nt: TGTGCCAGCGTGGGACAGGGATCGGTTCAGCCCCAGCATTTT; v_gene: TRBV28; abundance: NA; d_gene: TRBD1; j_gene: TRBJ1-5
CDR3aa: CAWSIRGSILGNTIYF; CDR3nt: TGTGCCTGGAGTATTCGGGGTTCGATCCTGGGAAACACCATATATTTT; v_gene: TRBV30; abundance: NA; d_gene: NA; j_gene: TRBJ1-3
CDR3aa: CASSGLQGAGEQYF; CDR3nt: TGTGCCAGCTCGGGTTTACAGGGGGCTGGGGAGCAGTACTTC; v_gene: TRBV18; abundance: NA; d_gene: TRBD1; j_gene: TRBJ2-7
CDR3aa: CATSDTGTGLVNEQFF; CDR3nt: TGTGCCACCAGTGATACCGGGACAGGGTTAGTCAATGAGCAGTTCTTC; v_gene: TRBV24-1; abundance: NA; d_gene: TRBD1; j_gene: TRBJ2-1